The entry below describes one TCR beta chain. What it recognizes is unknown. Extracted from the samples, RNA was reverse transcribed into cDNA to serve as the sequencing template. The table came from immunoSEQ multiplex PCR; TCRdb's copy has only in-frame clones and leaves some out. The repertoire has around 190,000 clones, under 80% of them found once; the top ten carry 1.3%. This entry is derived from a study of CD8+ T cells in alopecia areata. Stated treatment: oral pan-JAK inhibitor, 5-10 mg twice daily. Study-level results: Scalp samples also yield sequences from resident alphabeta T cells of normal skin. Administration of tofacitinib significantly diminished scalp clonality and expanded CD8+ clones within the top 100.

This TCR was recovered from a human donor with alopecia areata. The sample consisted of CD4+ T cells sorted from blood, taken around week 50, from a patient treated with tofacitinib.

The CDR3 DNA is TGTGCCAGCAGTCGACACCAACTTGGACAGGGCCCTGAAGCTTTCTTT. Translated: CASSRHQLGQGPEAFF. The chain recombines TRBV27 with TRBJ1-1, with 8 positions matching TRBD1. Germline V gene lookup returns CDR1 MNHEY and CDR2 SMNVEV (reference sequence). The J segment lost 6 bases and the V segment lost 5 bases, leaving 14 bases of the junction unmatched. This CDR3 comprises 16 residues.